The 18 T cell receptor beta chains reported below all come from one sample, sequenced in a study of CD8 T cells in ankylosing spondylitis. MiXCR was run by TCRdb on the 5' RACE reads, yielding one entry per CDR3 protein. The table has under 250,000 distinct CDR3 sequences, roughly 32% seen once. Sample: blood, either unsorted or a sorted T cell fraction (not recorded which). The origin of the receptors is a male donor with ankylosing spondylitis or in good health (not recorded which).

The chain has TRBV12-3 or TRBV12-4 and TRBJ2-5; no clear D. Between the trimmed V and J ends, which lost 2 bases and 3 bases, there was a span of 16 bases. CDR3 length: 16 amino acids. CDR3 bases: TGTGCCAGCAGTTTACCCGACTTACGGCGAAAAGAGACCCAGTACTTC. Translation gives CASSLPDLRRKETQYF.

The chain combines TRBV9 with TRBJ2-5; 12 bases fit TRBD2. The V and J ends lost 3 bases and 7 bases, in that order; junction bases with no gene match: 10. Germline V gene sequence: CDR1 SGDLS, CDR2 YYNGEE. The length of the CDR3 is 16 residues. CDR3 DNA sequence: TGTGCCAGCAGCGCTTCGACTAGCGGGGGACTTGGGACCCAGTACTTC. Protein: CASSASTSGGLGTQYF.

The chain employs TRBV20-1 and TRBJ2-4, with 8 bases fitting TRBD1. V lost 5 bases and J lost 0; bases outside the gene matches: 6. This CDR3 has 15 amino acids. CDR1 and CDR2 (germline): DFQATT, SNEGSKA (reference sequence). CDR3 region: CSALQGEAAKNIQYF. CDR3 sequence (DNA): TGCAGTGCTCTACAGGGGGAAGCAGCCAAAAACATTCAGTACTTC.

This clonotype was detected once. The chain carries TRBV6-1 and TRBJ1-1; TRBD1 aligns across 7 bases. CDR3 length equals 14 residues. The J segment lost 9 bases and the V segment lost 6 bases, leaving 13 bases of the junction unmatched. The germline V gene has CDR1 MNHNS and CDR2 SASEGT. CDR3 nucleotide sequence: TGTGCCAGCAGACCCAAGTACAGGGGTACTCAAGCTTTCTTT. Its protein is CASRPKYRGTQAFF.

This clonotype was counted a few times. The chain employs TRBV20-1 and TRBJ2-3, with D maybe TRBD2 (5 bases). CDR1 is DFQATT and CDR2 is SNEGSKA in the germline V gene (reference sequence). Trimming cost V 3 bases and J 0 bases, with 7 bases left between them. The CDR3 is 13 residues long. The CDR3 reads CSARRDSTDTQYF. The CDR3 DNA reads TGCAGTGCTAGGAGGGATAGCACAGATACGCAGTATTTT.

This clonotype was counted many times. The chain recombines TRBV20-1 with TRBJ2-3; the D gene is possibly TRBD2 (5 bases). This CDR3 has 13 amino acids. Deletions cut 6 bases from V and 2 bases from J, with 12 bases between. Germline values: CDR1 DFQATT, CDR2 SNEGSKA (reference sequence). In DNA form, the CDR3 reads TGCAGTGCCAACGGGGAGTCCACAGATACGCAGTATTTT. This encodes CSANGESTDTQYF.

This chain uses TRBV12-3 or TRBV12-4 with TRBJ2-3; D tentatively reads TRBD1 or TRBD2 (6 bases each). This CDR3 is 16 amino acids long. V was pared by 5 bases and J by 5 bases, with 20 bases between. The DNA for the CDR3 is TGTGCCAGCAGTGGGTCGTCGGGGGCCAATAGAGATACGCAGTATTTT. Translated, it gives CASSGSSGANRDTQYF.

In this sample, this clonotype turned up a few times. V usage is TRBV20-1 and J usage is TRBJ2-7, with no clear D. The germline CDR1 and CDR2 sequences are DFQATT and SNEGSKA (reference sequence). This CDR3 region has 15 residues. V was trimmed by 6 bases and J by 4 bases, leaving 22 bases between them. The CDR3 spells CSAGLSNSFVYEQYF. The CDR3 region has the DNA TGCAGTGCGGGCCTTTCTAACAGTTTTGTTTACGAGCAGTACTTC.

This chain uses TRBV6-5 with TRBJ2-1; 9 positions agree with TRBD2. This CDR3 region has 16 residues. Unmatched junction bases numbered 5, after V lost 2 bases and J lost 3 bases. Germline CDR1 and CDR2: MNHEY and SVGAGI. The CDR3 DNA is TGTGCCAGCAGTTACCCTAGCGGGGTTAGCTACAATGAGCAGTTCTTC. It translates to CASSYPSGVSYNEQFF.

This clonotype has only a few counts. V and J are TRBV27 and TRBJ2-7; D is perhaps TRBD2 (5 bases). The CDR3 is made up of 14 amino acids. Per the germline V gene, CDR1 is MNHEY and CDR2 is SMNVEV (reference sequence). The V end lost 5 bases, the J end lost 2 bases, and 13 bases lay between the germline ends. The CDR3 here is CASSQEAATYEQYF. DNA of the CDR3: TGTGCCAGCAGTCAGGAGGCGGCCACCTACGAGCAGTACTTC.

This chain links TRBV12-3 or TRBV12-4 with TRBJ1-2; D is undetermined. The CDR3 extends over 12 amino acids. Trimming stripped 6 bases from V and 4 bases from J, with 9 bases between. The CDR3 is CASRGGSYGYTF. CDR3 sequence (DNA): TGTGCCAGCAGGGGCGGGTCCTATGGCTACACCTTC.

This clonotype appeared a few times. The V call is TRBV10-3, the J call TRBJ2-2; D may be TRBD2 (6 bases). Germline lookup yields CDR1 ENHRY and CDR2 SYGVKD. The V gene lost 6 bases and the J gene lost 3 bases, with 8 bases spanning the gap. The CDR3 extends over 13 amino acids. The CDR3 is CAIREGYTGELFF. The CDR3 DNA reads TGTGCCATCAGGGAGGGATACACCGGGGAGCTGTTTTTT.

By share, this clonotype counts as medium-sized. V gene TRBV6-1 combines with J gene TRBJ2-1; D unclear. V dropped 7 bases and J dropped 7 bases, with 23 bases sitting between them. Germline lookup yields CDR1 MNHNS and CDR2 SASEGT. This CDR3 contains 16 residues. The CDR3 is CASTQTWSGHPNEQFF. CDR3 bases: TGTGCCAGCACCCAGACTTGGTCGGGCCACCCGAATGAGCAGTTCTTC.

The rearrangement links TRBV12-3 or TRBV12-4 to TRBJ2-1; 9 nucleotides align to TRBD1. The CDR3 runs 15 residues. With 6 bases clipped from V and 8 bases from J, the junction kept 11 bases outside the gene matches. CDR3 residues: CASRHSGTGWDEQFF. Here the CDR3 DNA reads TGTGCCAGCAGACACTCCGGGACAGGGTGGGATGAGCAGTTCTTC.

The chain has TRBV12-3 or TRBV12-4 and TRBJ2-7, with TRBD1 matching over 9 bases. Losses at the gene ends were 2 bases for V and 6 bases for J; bases not matched to a gene: 14. This CDR3 region has 17 residues. CDR3 loop: CASSLSAGQGPRGEQYF. CDR3 sequence (DNA): TGTGCCAGCAGTTTAAGCGCGGGACAGGGCCCTAGGGGCGAGCAGTACTTC.

This sequence joins TRBV4-2 and TRBJ2-3; a possible D gene is TRBD2 (5 bases). Germline V lookup: CDR1 LGHNA, CDR2 YNFKEQ. This CDR3 is built from 16 residues. The V and J ends lost 1 base and 2 bases respectively, with 13 bases between them. The CDR3 spells CASSQAESGNTDTQYF. DNA for the CDR3: TGTGCCAGCAGCCAAGCGGAGAGCGGTAACACAGATACGCAGTATTTT.

CDR3 coding DNA: TGTGCCAGCTCACCCGCGTTGAGCTCCTATAATTCACCCCTCCACTTT. Protein product: CASSPALSSYNSPLHF. The rearrangement joins TRBV18 to TRBJ1-6; D unresolved. Germline CDR1 and CDR2: KGHSH and LQKENI. Deletions cut 3 bases from V and 0 bases from J, with 9 bases between. This CDR3 comprises 16 residues.

This clonotype was seen a few times. The rearrangement links TRBV12-3 or TRBV12-4 to TRBJ1-5; tentatively, D is TRBD1 (5 bases). Deletions cut 3 bases from V and 4 bases from J, with 7 bases between. The CDR3 runs to 13 residues. CDR3 DNA sequence: TGTGCCAGCAGTTTGCGGGGGAATCAGCCCCAGCATTTT. As protein: CASSLRGNQPQHF.